Shown below are 13 T cell receptor beta chains from a single sample sequenced in a study of regulatory T cells in long-lasting Graves disease. The time point denotes: newly diagnosed GD, antithyroid drugs for less than 3 months. Researchers made the TCR library from RNA that was extracted from PBMCs. Combining iRepertoire HTBI primers with Arm-PCR of CDR3 regions, the authors built TCR beta libraries. Using its own MiXCR run on the multiplex PCR reads, TCRdb lists one record per CDR3 protein. The table has 410,000 or so distinct CDR3 sequences, 14% to 15% seen once. These same records also appear under a second study, on T cells in Graves' hyperthyroidism and ophthalmopathy.

The material was peripheral blood mononuclear cells (PBMCs), obtained at new diagnosis, from a patient treated with antithyroid drugs. The receptors were gathered from a young woman with Graves disease.

This clonotype was picked up many times. The V call is TRBV2, the J call TRBJ1-4; D is perhaps TRBD1 (5 bases). The germline V gene encodes CDR1 SNHLY and CDR2 FYNNEI. This CDR3 has 15 amino acids. Trimming left V 6 bases short and J 8 bases short, with 19 bases between. The CDR3 loop is CASRKVGLNQEKLFF. The CDR3 DNA reads TGTGCCAGCAGAAAGGTGGGACTAAACCAGGAAAAACTGTTTTTT.

This clonotype was observed a few times. This rearrangement joins TRBV12-3 or TRBV12-4 to TRBJ1-1, with a possible D match to TRBD1 (6 bases). The V gene lost 4 bases and the J gene lost 6 bases, with 15 bases spanning the gap. The length of the CDR3 is 14 residues. This chain's CDR3 is CASSSWGGWPEAFF. The CDR3 coding sequence is TGTGCCAGCAGTTCCTGGGGGGGCTGGCCTGAAGCTTTCTTT.

Ten or more counts support this clonotype. The V and J genes are TRBV7-2 and TRBJ1-4, with D unclear. The CDR3 is 14 amino acids. Trimming took 2 bases from V and 8 from J, leaving 12 bases between them. Germline-derived CDR1 and CDR2 are SGHTA and FQGNSA. CDR3 residues: CASSLSKMNEKLFF. The CDR3 region has the DNA TGTGCCAGCAGCTTATCAAAGATGAACGAAAAACTGTTTTTT.

This clonotype was observed at least ten times. This sequence joins TRBV5-4 and TRBJ2-1; the D gene is possibly TRBD2 (5 bases). The CDR3 has 14 residues. Germline assignment: CDR1 SGHNT and CDR2 YYREEE (reference sequence). The V gene lost 3 bases and the J gene lost 9 bases, with 16 bases spanning the gap. The CDR3 spells CASSSTGILGEQFF. The CDR3 coding sequence is TGTGCCAGCAGCTCTACCGGGATTTTAGGTGAGCAGTTCTTC.

This clonotype has ten or more counts. The chain uses TRBV18 and TRBJ2-1; 14 bases match TRBD2. The CDR3 runs 17 residues. With 0 bases clipped from V and 5 bases from J, the junction kept 3 bases outside the gene matches. CDR1 is KGHSH, CDR2 LQKENI, per germline. CDR3 protein: CASSPPTSGRANNEQFF. Written as DNA, the CDR3 is TGTGCCAGCTCACCACCGACTAGCGGGAGGGCCAACAATGAGCAGTTCTTC. Using reference TRBV18 and TRBJ2-1 for the parts outside the CDR3, the full variable domain is NAGVMQNPRHLVRRRGQEARLRCSPMKGHSHVYWYRQLPEEGLKFMVYLQKENIIDESGMPKERFSAEFPKEGPSILRIQQVVRGDSAAYFCASSPPTSGRANNEQFFGPGTRLTVL.

V gene TRBV9 combines with J gene TRBJ2-2; no clear D. There are 14 residues in the CDR3. Trimming took off 0 bases at V and 3 bases at J, with 6 bases between the two ends. Germline V gene sequence: CDR1 SGDLS, CDR2 YYNGEE. The DNA for the CDR3 is TGTGCCAGCAGCGTAGGCGCAGACACCGGGGAGCTGTTTTTT. This translates into CASSVGADTGELFF.

In this sample, this clonotype turned up many times. The J gene is TRBJ1-2, the V gene TRBV7-9; 7 bases fit TRBD1. This CDR3 contains 21 residues. Germline CDR1 SEHNR, CDR2 FQNEAQ (reference sequence). Trimming took 2 bases from V and 4 from J; bases not matched to a gene: 25. The CDR3 sequence: CASSLTAFFVKRKDRSYGYTF. The CDR3 bases are TGTGCCAGCAGCTTAACGGCGTTTTTCGTTAAGAGAAAGGACAGGTCCTATGGCTACACCTTC.

This clonotype was observed at least ten times. The chain employs TRBV12-3 or TRBV12-4 and TRBJ2-3, with 9 bases fitting TRBD2. The J segment lost 0 bases and the V segment lost 6 bases, leaving 4 bases of the junction unmatched. The CDR3 loop spans 15 amino acids. CDR3 region: CASRPSGISTDTQYF. The CDR3 bases are TGTGCCAGCAGGCCTAGCGGGATCAGCACAGATACGCAGTATTTT.

This clonotype was observed at least ten times. V is TRBV30 and J is TRBJ2-7; D may match TRBD1 or TRBD2 (5 bases each). Trimming left V 0 bases short and J 1 base short, with 13 bases between. In germline, CDR1 is GTSNPN, CDR2 SVGIG (reference sequence). The CDR3 loop spans 15 amino acids. In nucleotides, the CDR3 is TGTGCCTGGAGTGTACCTTGGGACGGATCCTACGAGCAGTACTTC. Translated: CAWSVPWDGSYEQYF.

This chain uses TRBV6-1 with TRBJ2-7; 11 bases are shared with TRBD2. Trimming removed 5 bases from V and 6 bases from J; junction bases left unmatched: 9. The CDR3 covers 15 residues. Germline V CDR1 and CDR2: MNHNS, SASEGT. The CDR3 coding sequence is TGTGCCAGCAGTCCCTGGGTAGCGGGAGGGTTCGAGCAGTACTTC. Residues: CASSPWVAGGFEQYF.

The V and J genes are TRBV7-9 and TRBJ2-2, with a possible D match to TRBD2 (6 bases). CDR3 length: 19 amino acids. V lost 4 bases to trimming and J lost 0 bases, with 21 bases between them. Germline CDR1 is SEHNR and CDR2 is FQNEAQ (reference sequence). CDR3 nucleotide sequence: TGTGCCAGCAGCTCACCGCGGTGGGGGGAAGGGTCGAACACCGGGGAGCTGTTTTTT. It encodes CASSSPRWGEGSNTGELFF.

CDR3 in amino acids: CASSRGQAHEQFF. CDR3 coding DNA: TGTGCCAGCAGCCGCGGACAGGCCCATGAGCAGTTCTTC. The V gene is TRBV6-1, the J gene TRBJ2-1, with 7 nucleotides matching TRBD1. The CDR3 covers 13 residues. Losses at the gene ends were 6 bases for V and 8 bases for J; bases not matched to a gene: 7. The germline CDR1 and CDR2 sequences are MNHNS and SASEGT.

Ten or more counts support this clonotype. This rearrangement joins TRBV14 to TRBJ2-5, with unresolved D. Germline assignment: CDR1 SGHDN and CDR2 FVKESK. V lost 0 bases to trimming and J lost 4 bases, with 3 bases between them. The CDR3 spans 12 residues. CDR3 amino acids: CASSQESETQYF. CDR3 DNA sequence: TGTGCCAGCAGCCAAGAATCAGAGACCCAGTACTTC.